This T cell receptor (beta chain) was identified during a study of control samples from healthy donors and cancer patients. CDR3 length: 15 amino acids. Germline V gene data show CDR1 as SGHTA and CDR2 as FQGNSA. V dropped 5 bases and J dropped 5; count of bases not matched to a gene: 8. Only in-frame clones appear in the TCRdb table, and some are missing; sequencing was by immunoSEQ multiplex PCR. The sample holds 150,000 to 160,000 clones, over 85% seen once. Input material: blood. V and J are TRBV7-2 and TRBJ2-3; the match to TRBD2 covers 9 bases. This TCR derives from a man between 35 and 55 years old in good health. The CDR3 DNA is TGTGCCAGCAGCGCGGGGGGGCACGAGCGAGATACGCAGTATTTT. This codes for CASSAGGHERDTQYF.